The 3 T cell receptor beta chains below come from one sample, sequenced in a study of radiation and T cells in renal cell carcinoma. Using immunoSEQ multiplex PCR, the repertoire was profiled, and TCRdb retains in-frame clones only, with some absent. The data show about 150,000 clones, with about 88% seen just once and roughly 4.1% held by the top ten. Time point here: baseline pretreatment blood. Noted treatment: 15 Gy SBRT to primary tumor, nephrectomy 4 weeks later. This material consisted of blood, taken from a patient whose treatment included radiotherapy and nephrectomy. These receptors came from a woman aged 70 to 79 with renal cell carcinoma.

The chain combines TRBV14 with TRBJ1-1; weak D call: TRBD1 (5 bases). The germline CDR1 and CDR2 sequences are SGHDN and FVKESK. This CDR3 has 16 residues. V lost 1 base and J lost 1, with 13 bases in between. The CDR3 DNA reads as TGTGCCAGCAGCCAAGTATCGGGACCGGGGAACACTGAAGCTTTCTTT. Translation gives CASSQVSGPGNTEAFF.

The V gene is TRBV7-8, the J gene TRBJ1-4; 10 bases line up with TRBD1. CDR3 length: 15 residues. The germline V gene has CDR1 SGHVS and CDR2 FQNEAQ. Unmatched junction bases numbered 6, after V lost 5 bases and J lost 6 bases. The CDR3 reads CASSEPGTGDEKLFF. The DNA for the CDR3 is TGTGCCAGCAGCGAACCCGGGACAGGGGATGAAAAACTGTTTTTT.

The chain uses TRBV7-8 and TRBJ1-6, with 8 bases aligning to TRBD1. Germline CDR1 and CDR2: SGHVS and FQNEAQ. The CDR3 extends over 16 amino acids. The V segment lost 0 bases and the J segment 7 bases; nucleotides outside the gene matches: 5. The CDR3 sequence: CASSLALGQGNSPLHF. The CDR3 DNA is TGTGCCAGCAGCTTAGCTCTAGGACAGGGAAATTCACCCCTCCACTTT.